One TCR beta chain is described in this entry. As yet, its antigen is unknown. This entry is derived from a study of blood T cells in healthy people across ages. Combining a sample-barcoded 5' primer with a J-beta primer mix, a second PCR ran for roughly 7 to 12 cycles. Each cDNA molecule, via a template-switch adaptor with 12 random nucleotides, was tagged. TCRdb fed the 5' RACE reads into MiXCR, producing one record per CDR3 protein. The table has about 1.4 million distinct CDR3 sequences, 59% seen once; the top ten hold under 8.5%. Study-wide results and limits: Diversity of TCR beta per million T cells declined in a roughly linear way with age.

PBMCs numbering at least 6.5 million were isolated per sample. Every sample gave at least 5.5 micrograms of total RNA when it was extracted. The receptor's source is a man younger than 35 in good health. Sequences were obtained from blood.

CDR3: CASRDNRKLFF. CDR3 coding DNA: TGTGCCAGCAGGGATAACAGGAAACTGTTTTTT. The chain combines TRBV28 with TRBJ1-4; the D gene is possibly TRBD1 (5 bases). The ends were cut back, 6 bases at V and 11 bases at J, with 10 bases in the middle. The V gene's germline CDR1 is MDHEN and CDR2 SYDVKM. The CDR3 sequence is 11 residues long.